The 5 T cell receptor beta chains below all came from one sample that was sequenced in a study of shared clonotypes between healthy human individuals (TCRdb year 2020). Library preparation employed the immunoSEQ multiplex PCR assay. As stored in TCRdb, this immuneACCESS dataset retains in-frame rearrangements with V and J assigned. A fraction of the clones does not appear; measured against another copy, unresolved V genes explain less than half of the discrepancy, and the remainder lacks a known reason. This sample gives 2.5 million or so clones in total; about 92% of them show up just once. The top ten clonotypes cover around 0.14% of the sample. The sample comprised naive CD4+ T cells sorted from blood. What the cell subset or site label conveys for this sample: CD45RA+ positively selected. These receptors all come from a man between 18 and 29 years old in good health.

This rearrangement joins TRBV20-1 to TRBJ1-5; D not certain. Germline assignment: CDR1 DFQATT and CDR2 SNEGSKA (reference sequence). Between the trimmed V and J ends, which lost 3 bases and 4 bases, there was a span of 4 bases. The CDR3 has 11 residues. As DNA, the CDR3 is TGCAGTGCTAGCATTAATCAGCCCCAGCATTTT. Residues: CSASINQPQHF.

The V and J genes are TRBV4-3 and TRBJ2-7; 7 positions agree with TRBD2. The CDR3 runs to 14 residues. Germline V gene lookup returns CDR1 LGHNA and CDR2 YSLEER. The trim removed 1 base at V and 2 bases at J, leaving 2 bases unmatched. The CDR3 DNA reads TGCGCCAGCAGCCAAGCCAGCGGGACCTACGAGCAGTACTTC. Translated, it gives CASSQASGTYEQYF.

This chain uses TRBV19 with TRBJ2-3; D unclear. CDR1 is LNHDA, CDR2 SQIVND, per germline (reference sequence). The CDR3 extends over 14 amino acids. V lost 10 bases, J lost 2 bases, and 16 bases lay in between. CDR3 nucleotide sequence: TGTGCCACTCGGTTCTCCGTGAACACAGATACGCAGTATTTT. Translation: CATRFSVNTDTQYF.

The chain's CDR3 is CASSHDSEQYF. CDR3 in DNA: TGCGCCAGCAGCCACGACAGCGAGCAGTACTTC. The gene calls are TRBV5-1 and TRBJ2-7; maybe TRBD1 (5 bases). The CDR3 is made up of 11 amino acids. Germline V gives CDR1 SGHRS, CDR2 YFSETQ. Trimming left V 4 bases short and J 6 bases short, with 8 bases between.

The V gene is TRBV7-2, the J gene TRBJ2-5; D may be TRBD1 or TRBD2 (6 bases each). Trimming stripped 5 bases from V and 9 bases from J, with 13 bases between. The CDR3 has 12 amino acids. Germline V gene sequence: CDR1 SGHTA, CDR2 FQGNSA. The CDR3 loop reads CASSHLEGAQYF. In nucleotides, the CDR3 is TGTGCCAGCAGCCACCTGGAGGGGGCCCAGTACTTC.